This T cell receptor beta chain was identified during a study of glioma-infiltrating T cells after dendritic cell vaccination. TCRB CDR3 was amplified from 2 ug genomic DNA or less. Primers: 60 V beta forward and 13 J beta reverse. Profiled with immunoSEQ multiplex PCR; TCRdb holds only in-frame clones, not every one. Of 45,000 to 50,000 clones listed, 85% are singletons. Germline V gene lookup returns CDR1 MNHNS and CDR2 SASEGT. The CDR3 runs to 15 residues. V was pared by 5 bases and J by 2 bases, with 14 bases between. This receptor was identified in a human donor with glioblastoma. The source material was blood, sampled before dendritic cell vaccination. V and J are TRBV6-1 and TRBJ2-3, with D possibly matching TRBD1 (5 bases). In DNA form, the CDR3 reads TGTGCCAGCAGTCGTCTCCAGGGAAACACAGATACGCAGTATTTT. Residues: CASSRLQGNTDTQYF.